The 21 T cell receptor beta chains below come from one sample, sequenced in a study of shared clonotypes between healthy human individuals. The table came from immunoSEQ multiplex PCR; TCRdb's copy has only in-frame clones and leaves some out. The sample records about 490,000 clones, approximately 80% being singletons. What was sequenced was PBMCs. The receptors here all came from a woman aged 40-49 years in good health. Some clones in this sample may be carry-over from other donors' samples.

The chain combines TRBV4-2 with TRBJ1-1; D perhaps matches TRBD1 (5 bases). V lost 0 bases, J lost 4 bases, and 6 bases lay in between. Germline CDR1 LGHNA, CDR2 YNFKEQ. There are 13 residues in the CDR3. CDR3 loop: CASSQDGGTEAFF. The CDR3, as DNA: TGTGCCAGCAGCCAAGATGGGGGCACTGAAGCTTTCTTT.

This clone appeared a single time. The genes are TRBV16 and TRBJ1-5, with 10 bases identical to TRBD1. This CDR3 has 17 residues. The J segment lost 6 bases and the V segment lost 4 bases, leaving 12 bases of the junction unmatched. Germline V lookup: CDR1 KGHSY, CDR2 FQNENV. CDR3 sequence: CASSPIPGGTGVQPQHF. Here the CDR3 DNA reads TGTGCCAGCAGCCCCATTCCCGGGGGGACAGGGGTTCAGCCCCAGCATTTT.

This chain connects TRBV2 to TRBJ2-5, with a possible D match to TRBD2 (6 bases). The CDR3 is 12 amino acids. Germline assignment: CDR1 SNHLY and CDR2 FYNNEI. Trimming took off 6 bases at V and 5 bases at J, with 10 bases between the two ends. CDR3 protein: CASSPGRETQYF. In DNA, the CDR3 is TGTGCCAGCAGCCCGGGGAGGGAGACCCAGTACTTC.

Comments on this clone: This sample includes further DNA sequences coding for the same CDR3. The chain combines TRBV7-9 with TRBJ2-1, with D unclear. CDR3 length: 10 amino acids. V lost 4 bases and J lost 9, with 4 bases in between. The germline CDR1 and CDR2 sequences are SEHNR and FQNEAQ (reference sequence). The CDR3 spells CASSSGEQFF. The CDR3 DNA reads as TGTGCCAGCAGCTCGGGTGAGCAGTTCTTC.

This clone occurred many times. In the same sample, other DNA sequences code for this CDR3. The chain links TRBV7-9 to TRBJ2-6; no clear D. Germline lookup yields CDR1 SEHNR and CDR2 FQNEAQ (reference sequence). Trimming took 9 bases from V and 4 from J, leaving 10 bases between them. The CDR3 covers 13 residues. The CDR3 DNA follows: TGTGCCAGTGGGCATCCCGGGGCCAACGTCCTGACTTTC. Translated, it gives CASGHPGANVLTF.

The rearrangement uses TRBV4-1 and TRBJ2-5, with 8 nucleotides matching TRBD1. The germline V gene encodes CDR1 MGHRA and CDR2 YSYEKL. Trimming took 1 base from V and 5 from J; bases not matched to a gene: 6. This CDR3 spans 15 amino acids. This CDR3 is CASSQVWQGAETQYF. In DNA form, the CDR3 reads TGCGCCAGCAGCCAAGTGTGGCAGGGGGCGGAGACCCAGTACTTC.

The chain employs TRBV19 and TRBJ2-3; 9 bases agree with TRBD2. The CDR3 has 15 amino acids. Germline V gene lookup returns CDR1 LNHDA and CDR2 SQIVND (reference sequence). With 3 bases clipped from V and 5 bases from J, the junction kept 6 bases outside the gene matches. Here the CDR3 reads CASSIWLAGLDTQYF. For the CDR3, the DNA is TGTGCCAGTAGTATCTGGCTAGCGGGATTAGATACGCAGTATTTT.

This clone has just a few counts. Only one base separates this from a far larger clonotype, so it likely reflects a read error. The genes are TRBV30 and TRBJ1-1; no clear D gene. Germline lookup yields CDR1 GTSNPN and CDR2 SVGIG (reference sequence). The CDR3 runs 14 residues. The CDR3 DNA reads as TGTGACTGGAGTGTGAGAGGGATAAACACTGAAGCTTTCTTT. Translated: CDWSVRGINTEAFF.

The V call is TRBV30, the J call TRBJ1-6, with TRBD1 as a possible D gene (5 bases). The germline V gene encodes CDR1 GTSNPN and CDR2 SVGIG (reference sequence). The CDR3 extends over 13 amino acids. Trimming removed 5 bases from V and 7 bases from J, with 12 bases in between. CDR3 sequence: CAWGKAGNSPLHF. CDR3 nucleotide sequence: TGTGCCTGGGGGAAAGCAGGGAATTCACCCCTCCACTTT.

This clone turned up a few times. V is TRBV5-6 and J is TRBJ2-1, with D tentatively TRBD1 (5 bases). The germline V and J ends were trimmed by 3 bases and 2 bases, with 12 bases remaining between them. This CDR3 has 15 amino acids. Germline assignment: CDR1 SGHDT and CDR2 YYEEEE. The DNA of the CDR3 is TGTGCCAGCAGCTATGGCAGGGTCCCCTACAATGAGCAGTTCTTC. Translation: CASSYGRVPYNEQFF.

V gene TRBV6-1 combines with J gene TRBJ1-5; 9 nucleotides align to TRBD1. Germline CDR1 reads MNHNS; CDR2 reads SASEGT. J was trimmed by 9 bases and V by 0 bases; bases with no gene match: 6. The CDR3 covers 15 residues. The CDR3 region is CASSEAGQGLMPQHF. The CDR3 nucleotides read TGTGCCAGCAGTGAAGCAGGACAGGGGTTAATGCCCCAGCATTTT.

The J gene is TRBJ2-7, the V gene TRBV19, with a weak D call TRBD2 (5 bases). Germline V gene data show CDR1 as LNHDA and CDR2 as SQIVND (reference sequence). The CDR3 contains 14 residues. V dropped 2 bases and J dropped 0 bases, with 8 bases sitting between them. DNA of the CDR3: TGTGCCAGTAGTATAAGAGGGTCCTCCTACGAGCAGTACTTC. This translates into CASSIRGSSYEQYF. Looking up the rest from reference TRBV19 and TRBJ2-7 gives the full variable domain: DGGITQSPKYLFRKEGQNVTLSCEQNLNHDAMYWYRQDPGQGLRLIYYSQIVNDFQKGDIAEGYSVSREKKESFPLTVTSAQKNPTAFYLCASSIRGSSYEQYFGPGTRLTVT.

This sequence joins TRBV19 and TRBJ2-7, with 13 bases matching TRBD2. The CDR3 covers 16 residues. CDR1 and CDR2 (germline): LNHDA, SQIVND (reference sequence). V dropped 3 bases and J dropped 6; count of bases not matched to a gene: 8. CDR3 in amino acids: CASSIRTSGSRVEQYF. The CDR3 nucleotides read TGTGCCAGTAGTATTCGGACTAGCGGGAGTAGGGTCGAGCAGTACTTC. The full variable domain, in which reference TRBV19 and TRBJ2-7 provide the parts outside the CDR3, is DGGITQSPKYLFRKEGQNVTLSCEQNLNHDAMYWYRQDPGQGLRLIYYSQIVNDFQKGDIAEGYSVSREKKESFPLTVTSAQKNPTAFYLCASSIRTSGSRVEQYFGPGTRLTVT.

The chain uses TRBV7-3 and TRBJ1-1; tentatively, D is TRBD1 (6 bases). The germline V and J ends were trimmed by 1 base and 0 bases, with 9 bases remaining between them. This CDR3 region has 15 residues. From germline, CDR1 is SGHTA and CDR2 FQGTGA. The CDR3 DNA is TGTGCCAGCAGCTTAAGCCGACAGGTGAACACTGAAGCTTTCTTT. Protein sequence: CASSLSRQVNTEAFF.

The gene calls are TRBV20-1 and TRBJ2-5; no firm D call. Germline assignment: CDR1 DFQATT and CDR2 SNEGSKA (reference sequence). The CDR3 covers 11 residues. The CDR3 region is CSTEDQETQYF. As DNA, the CDR3 is TGCAGCACAGAGGATCAAGAGACCCAGTACTTC.

This sequence joins TRBV5-6 and TRBJ1-2; no reliable D call. The germline V gene encodes CDR1 SGHDT and CDR2 YYEEEE. V was shortened by 4 bases and J by 3 bases, with 16 bases between the two germline ends. The CDR3 is 15 residues long. CDR3 bases: TGTGCCAGCAGCGACTTGGTCCGGGAGTACTATGGCTACACCTTC. It codes for CASSDLVREYYGYTF.

The gene calls are TRBV2 and TRBJ2-7; TRBD1 is a possible D gene (6 bases). Per the germline V gene, CDR1 is SNHLY and CDR2 is FYNNEI. V was cut by 8 bases and J by 7 bases, with 18 bases left in between. This CDR3 is 13 amino acids long. The CDR3 region is CASLQGRLGEQYF. The DNA for the CDR3 is TGTGCCAGCTTGCAGGGGCGATTGGGAGAGCAGTACTTC.

V and J are TRBV28 and TRBJ1-4, with D possibly TRBD1 on 6 matching bases. The length of the CDR3 is 13 residues. Germline values: CDR1 MDHEN, CDR2 SYDVKM. Trimming cost V 8 bases and J 8 bases, with 15 bases left between them. CDR3 coding DNA: TGTGCCAGCCTTCTCTCCGGGGGCGAAAAACTGTTTTTT. As protein: CASLLSGGEKLFF.

The V gene is TRBV5-1, the J gene TRBJ2-2; D perhaps matches TRBD1 (6 bases). Deletions cut 0 bases from V and 4 bases from J, with 10 bases between. The CDR3 has 15 residues. In germline, CDR1 is SGHRS, CDR2 YFSETQ. The CDR3 here is CASSLGGQGTGELFF. CDR3 in DNA: TGCGCCAGCAGCTTGGGGGGGCAAGGCACCGGGGAGCTGTTTTTT. The full variable domain, in which reference TRBV5-1 and TRBJ2-2 provide the parts outside the CDR3, is KAGVTQTPRYLIKTRGQQVTLSCSPISGHRSVSWYQQTPGQGLQFLFEYFSETQRNKGNFPGRFSGRQFSNSRSEMNVSTLELGDSALYLCASSLGGQGTGELFFGEGSRLTVL.

The chain is built from TRBV15 and TRBJ2-5; 8 positions agree with TRBD2. The CDR3 is made up of 14 amino acids. J gave up 5 bases and V 6 bases, and 8 bases lay outside the gene matches. CDR1 is LNHNV, CDR2 YYDKDF, per germline (reference sequence). CDR3 sequence reads: CATRKREGGETQYF. DNA for the CDR3: TGTGCCACCAGAAAACGGGAGGGTGGGGAGACCCAGTACTTC.

The chain couples TRBV5-3 to TRBJ2-3; no reliable D call. TRBV5-3 is known as an ORF, though its function is uncertain. The CDR3 has 13 amino acids. V lost 3 bases to trimming and J lost 7 bases, with 12 bases between them. CDR3 region: CARSYFVGNTQYF. The CDR3 nucleotides read TGTGCCAGAAGCTACTTTGTAGGTAATACGCAGTATTTT.